The clone carrying this T cell receptor (beta chain) came up once. This entry comes from a study of cytotoxic CD8 clonotypes in ibrutinib-treated CLL. Assay used: immunoSEQ multiplex PCR; TCRdb lists only in-frame clones, some missing. The sample holds roughly 200,000 clones, around 70% seen once. Germline loops: CDR1 SGHTA, CDR2 FQGNSA. With 4 bases removed from V and 8 bases from J, the gap between germline ends came to 11 bases. This CDR3 spans 12 amino acids. This sequence was found in a human donor with chronic lymphocytic leukemia. The chain recombines TRBV7-2 with TRBJ1-2, with D maybe TRBD1 (6 bases). The source was PBMCs, collected after 12 months of ibrutinib treatment. The CDR3 DNA reads as TGTGCCAGCAGCTCAGCCAGGGGCGGCTACACCTTC. It is translated as CASSSARGGYTF.